These 25 T cell receptor beta chains share one sample of origin, sequenced in a study of T cells in AML relapse after transplant. Amplification used RNA template and a modified RACE PCR instead of multiplex PCR. TCRdb recomputed calls from the PCR reads with MiXCR, one row per CDR3 protein. The table has around 3,500 distinct CDR3 sequences, about 11% seen once. The sequences come from bone marrow, either the whole sample or a sorted T cell fraction (not recorded which), collected in complete remission. These receptors originate from a human donor who had a stem cell transplant for acute myeloid leukemia. T cells may partly derive from the graft donor.

This clonotype is termed medium-sized. The V gene is TRBV29-1, the J gene TRBJ1-1; no reliable D call. The CDR3 runs 12 residues. Germline loops: CDR1 SQVTM, CDR2 ANQGSEA. Trimming removed 7 bases at V and 1 base at J, with 10 bases between. The CDR3 is CSGTHGNTEAFF. The CDR3 DNA reads as TGCAGCGGGACCCACGGGAACACTGAAGCTTTCTTT.

The V call is TRBV20-1, the J call TRBJ2-1; 9 bases fit TRBD2. V dropped 5 bases and J dropped 7; count of bases not matched to a gene: 9. CDR1 and CDR2 from the germline V gene are DFQATT and SNEGSKA (reference sequence). The CDR3 extends over 14 amino acids. DNA of the CDR3: TGCAGTGCTCCAGCTAGCGGGGTTCTGAATGAGCAGTTCTTC. It translates to CSAPASGVLNEQFF.

This clonotype was found many times. This chain joins TRBV6-1 and TRBJ2-1; 12 bases are shared with TRBD2. After removal of 2 bases from V and 0 bases from J, the junction contained 2 bases not matched to a gene. Germline V gene sequence: CDR1 MNHNS, CDR2 SASEGT. The CDR3 is made up of 17 amino acids. The DNA of the CDR3 is TGTGCCAGCAGTGAAACTAGCGGGGGGAGCTCCTACAATGAGCAGTTCTTC. As protein: CASSETSGGSSYNEQFF.

The chain is built from TRBV9 and TRBJ2-5, with unresolved D. The germline V gene encodes CDR1 SGDLS and CDR2 YYNGEE. V lost 0 bases to trimming and J lost 0 bases, with 9 bases between them. The CDR3 has 15 amino acids. This CDR3 reads CASSVGRLYQETQYF. CDR3 bases: TGTGCCAGCAGCGTAGGTCGATTGTACCAAGAGACCCAGTACTTC.

In its sample, this clonotype was seen many times. The chain combines TRBV7-9 with TRBJ1-2; D gene unclear. The CDR3 length is 14 residues. CDR1 is SEHNR and CDR2 is FQNEAQ in the germline V gene (reference sequence). V shed 4 bases and J shed 8 bases, with 17 bases lying between them. The CDR3 spells CASSYWMGYKGYTF. The CDR3 coding sequence is TGTGCCAGCAGCTACTGGATGGGCTATAAAGGCTACACCTTC.

This clonotype is medium-sized (0.01 to 0.1%) within its sample. The chain couples TRBV6-2 or TRBV6-3 to TRBJ2-1; 9 nucleotides match TRBD2. V shed 8 bases, J shed 5 bases, and the junction held 7 bases outside the gene matches. The CDR3 sequence is 14 residues long. Germline V gene data show CDR1 as MNHEY and CDR2 as SVGEGT. As DNA, the CDR3 is TGTGCCAGCTCGTCTAGCGGGGCCCACAATGAGCAGTTCTTC. Protein: CASSSSGAHNEQFF.

This clonotype ranks as medium-sized. The CDR3 loop reads CASSYSGSEKLFF. CDR3 bases: TGTGCCAGCAGTTATAGCGGGTCGGAAAAACTGTTTTTT. This sequence joins TRBV6-5 and TRBJ1-4, with D hard to call. Trimming pared 3 bases from V and 8 bases from J, leaving 10 bases between. Germline CDR1 MNHEY, CDR2 SVGAGI. The CDR3 runs to 13 residues.

By proportion, this clonotype is medium-sized (0.01 to 0.1%). The chain recombines TRBV12-3 or TRBV12-4 with TRBJ2-1, with 7 bases matching TRBD2. The ends lost 6 bases at V and 6 bases at J; junction bases unmatched: 5. This CDR3 has 13 residues. The CDR3, as DNA: TGTGCCAGCAGGGCGTGGGAGGGCAATGAGCAGTTCTTC. Protein sequence: CASRAWEGNEQFF.

This clonotype turned up a few times. The DNA for the CDR3 is TGTGCCAGCAGCTTACACCACCGGGACAGGGGGACCGGGGAGCTGTTTTTT. Encoded protein: CASSLHHRDRGTGELFF. The gene calls are TRBV13 and TRBJ2-2; 11 bases are shared with TRBD1. V lost 2 bases and J lost 5; bases outside the gene matches: 7. Germline assignment: CDR1 PRHDT and CDR2 FYEKMQ (reference sequence). The CDR3 length is 17 residues.

This clonotype was detected only a few times. The V call is TRBV5-1, the J call TRBJ1-4, with 7 bases lining up with TRBD1. The V gene's germline CDR1 is SGHRS and CDR2 YFSETQ. This CDR3 has 14 amino acids. V dropped 3 bases and J dropped 4; count of bases not matched to a gene: 3. Here the CDR3 DNA reads TGCGCCAGCAGCTCCGGGACAGTTAATGAAAAACTGTTTTTT. Translated: CASSSGTVNEKLFF. Full variable domain (missing parts from reference TRBV5-1 and TRBJ1-4): KAGVTQTPRYLIKTRGQQVTLSCSPISGHRSVSWYQQTPGQGLQFLFEYFSETQRNKGNFPGRFSGRQFSNSRSEMNVSTLELGDSALYLCASSSGTVNEKLFFGSGTQLSVL.

This clonotype was counted at least ten times. The chain uses TRBV29-1 and TRBJ1-2, with 10 bases that match TRBD1. Germline CDR1 and CDR2: SQVTM and ANQGSEA. This CDR3 is built from 12 residues. The trim removed 4 bases at V and 7 bases at J, leaving 3 bases unmatched. CDR3 residues: CSVGQGASGYTF. In DNA form, the CDR3 reads TGCAGCGTTGGACAGGGGGCGAGTGGCTACACCTTC.

By proportion, this clonotype is medium-sized (0.01 to 0.1%). The chain recombines TRBV18 with TRBJ2-1; 8 nucleotides agree with TRBD2. Germline CDR1 reads KGHSH; CDR2 reads LQKENI. This CDR3 has 17 residues. Trimming at V came to 3 bases and at J to 0 bases, leaving 7 bases not matched to a gene. The CDR3 bases are TGTGCCAGCTCACCGAAAGCGGGGGAACTCTCCTACAATGAGCAGTTCTTC. It translates to CASSPKAGELSYNEQFF.

This clonotype occurred many times. J is TRBJ2-7 and V is TRBV7-2; 9 bases align to TRBD1. The CDR3 sequence is 15 residues long. V was clipped by 1 base and J by 2 bases; unmatched bases: 3. The germline CDR1 and CDR2 sequences are SGHTA and FQGNSA. CDR3 in DNA: TGTGCCAGCAGCTTAGGGGACAGGGCCCCCTACGAGCAGTACTTC. It yields the protein CASSLGDRAPYEQYF.

This clonotype is medium-sized by share. The rearrangement joins TRBV6-2 or TRBV6-3 to TRBJ1-6; D is uncertain. Trimming took off 4 bases at V and 5 bases at J, with 12 bases between the two ends. The CDR3 consists of 15 residues. From germline, CDR1 is MNHEY and CDR2 SVGEGT. The CDR3 here is CASSFRRRDNSPLHF. The CDR3 region has the DNA TGTGCCAGCAGTTTCAGGCGCCGGGATAATTCACCCCTCCACTTT.

This clonotype is medium-sized in the sample. The J gene is TRBJ2-7, the V gene TRBV5-1; no clear D gene. The V end lost 0 bases, the J end lost 5 bases, and 9 bases lay between the germline ends. Germline lookup yields CDR1 SGHRS and CDR2 YFSETQ. This CDR3 is 13 amino acids long. The CDR3 spells CASSLDLHNEQYF. The CDR3 DNA reads as TGCGCCAGCAGCTTGGACCTACACAACGAGCAGTACTTC.

The sample holds many counts of this clonotype. Here the CDR3 reads CASSLPEPGTQETQYF. CDR3 nucleotides: TGCGCCAGCAGCTTGCCCGAACCTGGCACTCAAGAGACCCAGTACTTC. This chain joins TRBV5-1 and TRBJ2-5; D is undetermined. The CDR3 has 16 residues. Between the trimmed V and J ends, which lost 1 base and 2 bases, there was a span of 15 bases. Looked up from germline, CDR1 is SGHRS and CDR2 is YFSETQ.

This clonotype is medium-sized by share. The chain carries TRBV7-9 and TRBJ2-1; D is perhaps TRBD2 (5 bases). The CDR3 is made up of 13 amino acids. The ends were cut back, 1 base at V and 8 bases at J, with 9 bases in the middle. Germline CDR1 SEHNR, CDR2 FQNEAQ (reference sequence). The DNA of the CDR3 is TGTGCCAGCAGCTTAGACGGGAACGATGAGCAGTTCTTC. Amino acid sequence: CASSLDGNDEQFF.

By frequency in the sample, this clonotype is medium-sized (0.01 to 0.1%). This chain links TRBV2 with TRBJ2-7; perhaps TRBD1 as D (5 bases). Per germline, CDR1 SNHLY and CDR2 FYNNEI. Trimming removed 6 bases from V and 1 base from J, with 16 bases in between. The CDR3 runs 15 residues. The CDR3 sequence: CASRSTTVISYEQYF. CDR3 sequence (DNA): TGTGCCAGCAGGAGCACGACAGTAATATCCTACGAGCAGTACTTC.

By share of the sample, this clonotype is medium-sized (0.01 to 0.1%). This chain connects TRBV20-1 to TRBJ2-3, with D unresolved. The germline V gene encodes CDR1 DFQATT and CDR2 SNEGSKA (reference sequence). The CDR3 runs to 13 residues. V shed 3 bases and J shed 6 bases, with 13 bases lying between them. CDR3 sequence: CSARKDSRDTQYF. CDR3 nucleotides: TGCAGTGCTAGGAAGGATTCGAGGGATACGCAGTATTTT.

By frequency in the sample, this clonotype is medium-sized. The V gene is TRBV9, the J gene TRBJ1-6; maybe TRBD1 (5 bases). This CDR3 is built from 16 residues. CDR1 is SGDLS and CDR2 is YYNGEE in the germline V gene. V was shortened by 1 base and J by 0 bases, with 8 bases between the two germline ends. The chain's CDR3 is CASSVTQDSYNSPLHF. The CDR3 bases are TGTGCCAGCAGCGTAACACAGGACTCCTATAATTCACCCCTCCACTTT.

This clonotype was detected only a few times. J is TRBJ2-7 and V is TRBV7-8; perhaps TRBD2 as D (6 bases). Germline V gives CDR1 SGHVS, CDR2 FQNEAQ. Trimming stripped 6 bases from V and 0 bases from J, with 18 bases between. The CDR3 is 16 residues long. The CDR3 here is CASSHIRDFISYEQYF. As DNA, the CDR3 is TGTGCCAGCAGTCACATTCGGGACTTTATCTCCTACGAGCAGTACTTC.

The V gene is TRBV14, the J gene TRBJ1-2; D ambiguous. The germline V and J ends were trimmed by 0 bases and 8 bases, with 13 bases remaining between them. Germline assignment: CDR1 SGHDN and CDR2 FVKESK. This CDR3 is built from 14 residues. The CDR3 spells CASSQEGPSRGYTF. For the CDR3, the DNA is TGTGCCAGCAGCCAAGAAGGGCCCAGTCGCGGCTACACCTTC.

This clonotype is termed medium-sized. The chain employs TRBV6-2 or TRBV6-3 and TRBJ2-5; no clear D. Germline V gene sequence: CDR1 MNHEY, CDR2 SVGEGT. The CDR3 length is 13 residues. V was cut by 3 bases and J by 7 bases, with 12 bases left in between. CDR3 amino acids: CASSYRPGGTQYF. Here the CDR3 DNA reads TGTGCCAGCAGTTATCGACCCGGTGGGACCCAGTACTTC.

The table lists this clonotype with many counts. The chain recombines TRBV12-3 or TRBV12-4 with TRBJ1-2; D is possibly TRBD1 (6 bases). V was shortened by 6 bases and J by 5 bases, with 13 bases between the two germline ends. There are 13 residues in the CDR3. In DNA, the CDR3 is TGTGCCAGCAGCAATACAGGGCCATATGGCTACACCTTC. Protein: CASSNTGPYGYTF.

The chain employs TRBV18 and TRBJ2-6; 8 bases are shared with TRBD1. This CDR3 is 17 amino acids long. In germline, CDR1 is KGHSH, CDR2 LQKENI. The junction had 7 bases not matched to a gene; V was cut back by 6 bases and J by 0 bases. This CDR3 is CASSRTGSFSGANVLTF. The CDR3 nucleotides are TGTGCCAGCTCCCGGACAGGGAGTTTCTCTGGGGCCAACGTCCTGACTTTC.